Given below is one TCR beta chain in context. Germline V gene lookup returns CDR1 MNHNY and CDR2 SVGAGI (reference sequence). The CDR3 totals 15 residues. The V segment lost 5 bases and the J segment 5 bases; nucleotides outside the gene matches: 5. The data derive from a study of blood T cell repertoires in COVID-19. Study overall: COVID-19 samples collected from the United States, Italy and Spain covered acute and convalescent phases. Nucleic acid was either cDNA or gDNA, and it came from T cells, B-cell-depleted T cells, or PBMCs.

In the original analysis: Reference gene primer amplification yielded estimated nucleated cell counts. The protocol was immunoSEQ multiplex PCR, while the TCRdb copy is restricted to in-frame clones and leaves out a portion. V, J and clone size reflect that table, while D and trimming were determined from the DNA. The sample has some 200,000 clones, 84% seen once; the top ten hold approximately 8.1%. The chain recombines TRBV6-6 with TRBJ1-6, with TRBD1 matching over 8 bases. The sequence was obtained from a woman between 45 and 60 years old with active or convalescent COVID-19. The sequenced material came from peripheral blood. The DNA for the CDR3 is TGTGCCAGCAGTAGTGGACAGGGCCATAATTCACCCCTCCACTTT. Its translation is CASSSGQGHNSPLHF.